This TCR beta chain came from a study of blood T cell repertoires in COVID-19. As for the study in general: COVID-19 samples, acute and convalescent, were from the United States, Italy and Spain. Nucleic acid was either cDNA or gDNA, and it came from T cells, B-cell-depleted T cells, or PBMCs.

In the study's own analysis: It was from reference gene primer amplification that nucleated cell counts were estimated. Generated by immunoSEQ multiplex PCR, the TCRdb table keeps only in-frame clones and is missing some. That table furnishes V, J and clone size, whereas the DNA furnished D and trimming. The profile shows approximately 82,000 clones, around 80% of them singletons. The clonotype originates from a woman aged 60-70 years with acute or convalescent COVID-19. The sequenced material came from peripheral blood.

CDR3 coding DNA: TGTGCCAGCATTCGCTTTCCCCCCGTTGCTAGCGGCAACCCAGCCTACGAGCAGTACTTC. It is translated as CASIRFPPVASGNPAYEQYF. The V call is TRBV6-6, the J call TRBJ2-7; 7 bases are shared with TRBD2. J lost 2 bases, V lost 7 bases, and 26 bases had no gene match. The CDR3 loop spans 20 amino acids. Germline CDR1 MNHNY, CDR2 SVGAGI (reference sequence).